This T cell receptor beta chain came from a study of cytomegalovirus exposure and HLA in healthy donors. Study-wide findings and caveats: TCR beta chains numbering approximately 150 were designated cytomegalovirus-associated. It was reportedly the case that the classifier diagnosed cytomegalovirus status with high specificity and sensitivity.

The repertoire was sequenced with immunoSEQ multiplex PCR; TCRdb's copy has only in-frame clones and lacks some. The data contain 200,000 to 300,000 clones, less than 95% of them singletons. The CDR3 runs to 15 residues. The junction had 7 bases not matched to a gene; V was cut back by 6 bases and J by 2 bases. Germline CDR1 reads SEHNR; CDR2 reads FQNEAQ (reference sequence). As regards this clone: The antigen is undetermined.

The rearrangement uses TRBV7-9 and TRBJ2-7; 10 bases line up with TRBD1. The sequenced sample consisted of PBMCs. The receptor was derived from a woman aged 30 to 39 in good health and CMV-seronegative. DNA for the CDR3: TGTGCCAGCAGATCCATCGGACAGGGGGCCTACGAGCAGTACTTC. Protein: CASRSIGQGAYEQYF.